This paragraph reports one T cell receptor (beta chain). This entry comes from a study of cytomegalovirus exposure and HLA in healthy donors. CDR1 is LNHDA and CDR2 is SQIVND in the germline V gene (reference sequence). The trim removed 3 bases at V and 6 bases at J, leaving 10 bases unmatched. This CDR3 region has 16 residues. Use of 60 Vbeta and 13 Jbeta primers characterized the PCR. The protocol was immunoSEQ multiplex PCR, while the TCRdb copy is restricted to in-frame clones and leaves out a portion. The sample holds some 150,000 clones; approximately 87% are singletons and the top ten take roughly 5.2%.

Sequenced: PBMCs. This TCR was sampled from a woman aged 25 to 39 in good health and CMV-seronegative. The chain employs TRBV19 and TRBJ2-2; TRBD1 matches at 7 bases. CDR3 bases: TGTGCCAGTAGTATCCGGCAGGGGGTAGGGGCCGGGGAGCTGTTTTTT. As protein: CASSIRQGVGAGELFF.